The T cell receptor (beta chain) described here comes from a study of OX40 agonist ivuxolimab in advanced cancers. Looking at the study overall: Dose-escalation patients were diagnosed with hepatocellular carcinoma, melanoma, renal cell cancer or head and neck cancer. Checkpoint inhibitors had been given previously to roughly 40% of patients.

Sampled blood was obtained at baseline, cycle 4 day 1, and cycle 7 day 1. On this clone itself: Its antigen is not known.

The assay was immunoSEQ multiplex PCR, and TCRdb's table has in-frame clones only and misses some. The table records roughly 70,000 clones, around 86% of them present only once. Study observations and caveats: By week 6 at 0.1 to 3.0 mg/kg, blood CD4+ and CD8+ T cells had expanded clonally.

The material sequenced was CD4+ or CD8+ T cells sorted from blood, taken in a trial of the OX40 agonist ivuxolimab. This TCR came from an adult with an advanced solid tumor such as melanoma, head and neck, liver or kidney cancer.

The CDR3 DNA follows: TGTGCCAGCAGCTTAATGGGGGGCGCGAACGGCTACACCTTC. Amino acid sequence: CASSLMGGANGYTF. The genes are TRBV7-3 and TRBJ1-2; maybe TRBD1 (6 bases). The V gene's germline CDR1 is SGHTA and CDR2 FQGTGA. This CDR3 region has 14 residues. Trimming removed 1 base at V and 8 bases at J, with 14 bases between.